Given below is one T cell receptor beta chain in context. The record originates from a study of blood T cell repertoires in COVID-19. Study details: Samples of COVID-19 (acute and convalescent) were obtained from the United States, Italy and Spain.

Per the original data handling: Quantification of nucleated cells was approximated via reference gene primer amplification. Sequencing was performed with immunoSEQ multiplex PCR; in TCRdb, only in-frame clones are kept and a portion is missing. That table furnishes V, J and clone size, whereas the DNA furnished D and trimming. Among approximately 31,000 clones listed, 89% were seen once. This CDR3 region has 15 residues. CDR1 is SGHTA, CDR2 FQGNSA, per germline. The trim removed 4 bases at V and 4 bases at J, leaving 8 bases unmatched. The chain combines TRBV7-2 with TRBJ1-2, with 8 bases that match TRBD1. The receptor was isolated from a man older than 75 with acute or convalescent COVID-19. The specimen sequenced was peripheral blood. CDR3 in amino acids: CASSSRGTGPYGYTF. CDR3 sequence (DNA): TGTGCCAGCAGCTCGCGGGGGACAGGTCCCTATGGCTACACCTTC.